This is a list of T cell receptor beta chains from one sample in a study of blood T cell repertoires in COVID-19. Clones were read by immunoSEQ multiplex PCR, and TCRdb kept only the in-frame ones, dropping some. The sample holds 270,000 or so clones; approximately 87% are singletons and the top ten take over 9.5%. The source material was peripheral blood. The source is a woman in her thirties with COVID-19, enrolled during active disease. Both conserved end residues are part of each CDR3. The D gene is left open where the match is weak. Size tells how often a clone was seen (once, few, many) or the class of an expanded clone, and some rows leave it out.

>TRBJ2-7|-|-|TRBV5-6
TGTGCCAGCAGCTTCTGGGACTCCTACGATGACTACGAGCAGTACTTC
CASSFWDSYDDYEQYF
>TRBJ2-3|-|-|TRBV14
TGTGCCAGCAGCCAAGACAGAATCACAGATACGCAGTATTTT
CASSQDRITDTQYF
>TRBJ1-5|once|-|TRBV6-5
TGTGCCAGCAGTTTATTTTTGGCCAGGCATTTT
CASSLFLARHF
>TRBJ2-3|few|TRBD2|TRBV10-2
TGCGCCAGCAGTGAGTTTGACCTAGCGGGGGTCACAGATACGCAGTATTTT
CASSEFDLAGVTDTQYF
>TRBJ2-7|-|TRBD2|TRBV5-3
TGTGCCAGAAGACCGGGACTAGCGATCTACGAGCAGTACTTC
CARRPGLAIYEQYF
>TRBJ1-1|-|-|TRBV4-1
TGCGCCAGCAGCCAAGATTTAAGGGGGTATGTAGCTTTCTTT
CASSQDLRGYVAFF
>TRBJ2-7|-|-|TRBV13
TGTGCCAGCAGCTTCACAGGCGAGCAGTACTTC
CASSFTGEQYF
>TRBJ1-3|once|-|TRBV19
TGTGCCAGTAGCCAAACATCCGCTGGAAACACCATATATTTT
CASSQTSAGNTIYF
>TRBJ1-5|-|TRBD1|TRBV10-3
TGTGCCATCAGTGAGTCGGGACAGACCAATCAGCCCCAGCATTTT
CAISESGQTNQPQHF
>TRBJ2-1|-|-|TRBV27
TGTGCCAGCACCACCCAGGGGTTGAGCTCCTACAATGAGCAGTTCTTC
CASTTQGLSSYNEQFF
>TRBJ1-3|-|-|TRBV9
TGTGCCAGCAGCGTAGCGCAAATCACGAGCTCTGGAAACACCATATATTTT
CASSVAQITSSGNTIYF
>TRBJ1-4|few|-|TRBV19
TGTGCCAGTAACCCGGGAGGACTGGGTAATGAAAAACTGTTTTTT
CASNPGGLGNEKLFF
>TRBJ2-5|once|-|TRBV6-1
TGTGCCAGCAGTGAAGGCGGGGCCCGGGAGACCCAGTACTTC
CASSEGGARETQYF
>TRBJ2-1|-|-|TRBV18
TGTGCCAGCTCACTCATGGCGGAGGGCTTGGATGAGCAGTTCTTC
CASSLMAEGLDEQFF
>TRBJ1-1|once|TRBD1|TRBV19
TGTGCCAGTAGTGTCCCTGGATGGGGACAGGGGACCACTGAAGCTTTCTTT
CASSVPGWGQGTTEAFF
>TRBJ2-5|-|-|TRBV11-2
TGTGCCAGCAGCTTAGGTAGCCAAGAGACCCAGTACTTC
CASSLGSQETQYF
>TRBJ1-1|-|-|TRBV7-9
TGTGCCAGCAGCTCGGCCCCCGCAGGGCGCACTGAAGCTTTCTTT
CASSSAPAGRTEAFF
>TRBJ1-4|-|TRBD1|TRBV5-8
TGTGCCAGCAGCCCACAGGGGTTGGCTAATGAAAAACTGTTTTTT
CASSPQGLANEKLFF
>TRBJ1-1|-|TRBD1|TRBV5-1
TGCGCCAGCAGCTTGGGAGGGGGCCGTATAGGAGGGACTGAAGCTTTCTTT
CASSLGGGRIGGTEAFF
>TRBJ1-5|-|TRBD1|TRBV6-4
TGTGCCAGCAGATTGGACAGGGGGCGTCCCCACCCACCGTCCCTTCGGCCCCAGCATTTT
CASRLDRGRPHPPSLRPQHF
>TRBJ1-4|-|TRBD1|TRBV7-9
TGTGCCACTCGACAGGGGTCTAATGAAAAACTGTTTTTT
CATRQGSNEKLFF
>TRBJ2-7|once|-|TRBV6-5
TGTGCCAGCAGGTCGGACAGAATGAACTACGAGCAGTACTTC
CASRSDRMNYEQYF
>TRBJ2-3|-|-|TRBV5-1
TGCGCCAGCTCTGGCGAGGCAGATACGCAGTATTTT
CASSGEADTQYF
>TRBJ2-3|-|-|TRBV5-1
TGCGCCAGTCACGATCGGGGGAAGTTCACAGATACGCAGTATTTT
CASHDRGKFTDTQYF
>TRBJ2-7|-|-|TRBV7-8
TGTGCCAGCAGCACGGCCCAGGGGAGCTACGAGCAGTACTTC
CASSTAQGSYEQYF
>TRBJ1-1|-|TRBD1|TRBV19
TGTGCCAGTGCGGGACAGGGGACATCCCAAACCACTGAAGCTTTCTTT
CASAGQGTSQTTEAFF
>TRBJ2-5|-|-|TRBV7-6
TGTGCCAGCAGCTTAGAGGAGGGGCCCCAGTACTTC
CASSLEEGPQYF
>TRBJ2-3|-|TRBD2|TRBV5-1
TGCGCCAGCAGCTTGATTTCCAGCGGGGAAGCAGATACGCAGTATTTT
CASSLISSGEADTQYF
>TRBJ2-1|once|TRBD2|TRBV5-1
TGCGCCAGCAGCTTGGCCGCAGCGGGGGGGCCTTGGGAGCAGTTCTTC
CASSLAAAGGPWEQFF